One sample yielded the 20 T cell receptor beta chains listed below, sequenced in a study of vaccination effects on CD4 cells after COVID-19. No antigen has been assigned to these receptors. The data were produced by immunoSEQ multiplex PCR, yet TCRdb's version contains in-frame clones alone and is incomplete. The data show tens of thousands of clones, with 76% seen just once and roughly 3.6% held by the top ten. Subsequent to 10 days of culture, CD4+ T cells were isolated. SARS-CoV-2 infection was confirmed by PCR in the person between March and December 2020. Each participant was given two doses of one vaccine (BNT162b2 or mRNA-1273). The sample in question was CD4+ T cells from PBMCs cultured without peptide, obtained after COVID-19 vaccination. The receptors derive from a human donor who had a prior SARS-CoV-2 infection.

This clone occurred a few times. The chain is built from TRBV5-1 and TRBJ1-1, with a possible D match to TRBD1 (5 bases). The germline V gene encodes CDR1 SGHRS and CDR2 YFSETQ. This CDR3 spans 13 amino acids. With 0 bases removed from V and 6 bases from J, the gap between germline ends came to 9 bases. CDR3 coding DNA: TGCGCCAGCAGCTTGGGCGGGGGGGCTGAAGCTTTCTTT. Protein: CASSLGGGAEAFF.

The CDR3 DNA is TGTGCCAGCAGGCGGACCAGCCTAACGCAGCATTTT. Translating gives CASRRTSLTQHF. This chain uses TRBV6-7 with TRBJ1-5, with unresolved D. TRBV6-7 is sorted into the ORF group, with uncertain function. The CDR3 is made up of 12 amino acids. V lost 6 bases, J lost 13 bases, and 16 bases lay in between.

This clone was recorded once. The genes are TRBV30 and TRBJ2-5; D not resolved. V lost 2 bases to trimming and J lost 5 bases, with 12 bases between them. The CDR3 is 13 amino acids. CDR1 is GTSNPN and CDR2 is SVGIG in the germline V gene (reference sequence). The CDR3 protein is CAWSPTHAETQYF. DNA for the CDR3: TGTGCCTGGAGTCCCACGCATGCCGAGACCCAGTACTTC. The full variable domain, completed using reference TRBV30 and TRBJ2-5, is SQTIHQWPATLVQPVGSPLSLECTVEGTSNPNLYWYRQAAGRGLQLLFYSVGIGQISSEVPQNLSASRPQDRQFILSSKKLLLSDSGFYLCAWSPTHAETQYFGPGTRLLVL.

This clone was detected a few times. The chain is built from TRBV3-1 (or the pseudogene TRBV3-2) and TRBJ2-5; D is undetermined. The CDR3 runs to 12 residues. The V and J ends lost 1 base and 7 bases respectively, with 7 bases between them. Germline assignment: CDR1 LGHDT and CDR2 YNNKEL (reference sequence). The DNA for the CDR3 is TGTGCCAGCAGCCAAGGTCGGAGGACCCAGTACTTC. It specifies CASSQGRRTQYF.

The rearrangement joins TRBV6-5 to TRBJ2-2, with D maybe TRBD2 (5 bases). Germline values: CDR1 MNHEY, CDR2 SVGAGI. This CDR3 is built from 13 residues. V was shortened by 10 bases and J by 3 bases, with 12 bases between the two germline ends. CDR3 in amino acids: CATITRDTGELFF. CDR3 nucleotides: TGTGCCACCATTACGAGGGACACCGGGGAGCTGTTTTTT.

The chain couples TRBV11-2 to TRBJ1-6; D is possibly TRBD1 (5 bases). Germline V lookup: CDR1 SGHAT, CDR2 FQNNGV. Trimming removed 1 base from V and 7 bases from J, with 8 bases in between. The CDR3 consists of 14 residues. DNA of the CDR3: TGTGCCAGCAGCTTAGCAAACAGGAATTCACCCCTCCACTTT. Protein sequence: CASSLANRNSPLHF. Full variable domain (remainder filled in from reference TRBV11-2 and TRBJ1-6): EAGVAQSPRYKIIEKRQSVAFWCNPISGHATLYWYQQILGQGPKLLIQFQNNGVVDDSQLPKDRFSAERLKGVDSTLKIQPAKLEDSAVYLCASSLANRNSPLHFGNGTRLTVT.

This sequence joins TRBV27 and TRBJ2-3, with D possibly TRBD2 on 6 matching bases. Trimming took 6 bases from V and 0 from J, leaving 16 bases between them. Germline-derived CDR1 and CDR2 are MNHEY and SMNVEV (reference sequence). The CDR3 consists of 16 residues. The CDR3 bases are TGTGCCAGCAGATACATGGGGGGTGATAGCACAGATACGCAGTATTTT. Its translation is CASRYMGGDSTDTQYF.

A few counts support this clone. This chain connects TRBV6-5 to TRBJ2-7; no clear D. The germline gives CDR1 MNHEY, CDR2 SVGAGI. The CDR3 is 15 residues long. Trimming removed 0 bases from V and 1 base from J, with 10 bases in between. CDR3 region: CASSYSQAYSYEQYF. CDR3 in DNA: TGTGCCAGCAGTTACTCGCAAGCGTATTCCTACGAGCAGTACTTC.

The CDR3 nucleotides read TGTGCCATCTCAATTGGGGGAAACACCATATATTTT. This encodes CAISIGGNTIYF. This sequence joins TRBV7-2 and TRBJ1-3; no clear D. This CDR3 comprises 12 residues. In germline, CDR1 is SGHTA, CDR2 FQGNSA. Trimming took off 10 bases at V and 4 bases at J, with 11 bases between the two ends.

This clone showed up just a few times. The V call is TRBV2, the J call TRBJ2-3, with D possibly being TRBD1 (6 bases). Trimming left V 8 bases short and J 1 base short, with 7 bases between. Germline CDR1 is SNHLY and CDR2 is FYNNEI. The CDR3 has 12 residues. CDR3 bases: TGTGCCAGCGCAGGGGGCACAGATACGCAGTATTTT. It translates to CASAGGTDTQYF.

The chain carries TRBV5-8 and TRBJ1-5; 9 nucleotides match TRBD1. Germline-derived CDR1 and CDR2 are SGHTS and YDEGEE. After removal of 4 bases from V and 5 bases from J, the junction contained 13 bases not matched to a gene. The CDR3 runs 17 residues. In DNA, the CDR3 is TGTGCCAGCAGCCTCTACCACCCACGGACAGGGGATCAGCCCCAGCATTTT. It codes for CASSLYHPRTGDQPQHF.

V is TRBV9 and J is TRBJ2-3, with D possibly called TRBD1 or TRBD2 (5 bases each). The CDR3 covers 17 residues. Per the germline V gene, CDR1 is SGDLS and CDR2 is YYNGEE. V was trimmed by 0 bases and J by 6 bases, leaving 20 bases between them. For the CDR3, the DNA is TGTGCCAGCAGCGTAGGTTTTTTGGCCGGGGCGGGTGATACGCAGTATTTT. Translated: CASSVGFLAGAGDTQYF.

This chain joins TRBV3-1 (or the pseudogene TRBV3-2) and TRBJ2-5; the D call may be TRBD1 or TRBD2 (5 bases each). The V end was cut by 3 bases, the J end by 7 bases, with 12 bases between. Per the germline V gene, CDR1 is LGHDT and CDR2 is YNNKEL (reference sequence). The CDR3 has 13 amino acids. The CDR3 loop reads CASSQAGSVTQYF. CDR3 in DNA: TGTGCCAGCAGCCAGGCAGGGAGCGTGACCCAGTACTTC.

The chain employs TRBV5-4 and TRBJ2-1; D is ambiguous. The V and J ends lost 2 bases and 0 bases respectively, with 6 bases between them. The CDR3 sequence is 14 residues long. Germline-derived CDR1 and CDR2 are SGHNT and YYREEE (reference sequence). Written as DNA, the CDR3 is TGTGCCAGCAGCTTCGTTAGCTCCTACAATGAGCAGTTCTTC. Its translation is CASSFVSSYNEQFF. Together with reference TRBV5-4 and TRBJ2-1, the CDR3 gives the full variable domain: ETGVTQSPTHLIKTRGQQVTLRCSSQSGHNTVSWYQQALGQGPQFIFQYYREEENGRGNFPPRFSGLQFPNYSSELNVNALELDDSALYLCASSFVSSYNEQFFGPGTRLTVL.

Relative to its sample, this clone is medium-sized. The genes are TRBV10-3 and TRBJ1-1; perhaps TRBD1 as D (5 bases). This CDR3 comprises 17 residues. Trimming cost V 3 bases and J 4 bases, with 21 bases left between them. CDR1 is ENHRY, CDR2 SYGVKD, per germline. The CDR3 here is CAISDNIQPRQSTEAFF. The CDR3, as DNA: TGTGCCATCAGTGACAATATACAACCAAGACAGAGCACTGAAGCTTTCTTT.

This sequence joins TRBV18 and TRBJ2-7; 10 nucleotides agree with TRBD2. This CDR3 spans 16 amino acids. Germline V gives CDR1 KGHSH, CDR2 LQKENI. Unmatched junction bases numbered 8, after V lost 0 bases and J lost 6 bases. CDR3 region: CASSPPGLAGAAEQYF. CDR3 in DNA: TGTGCCAGCTCACCACCGGGGCTAGCGGGGGCGGCCGAGCAGTACTTC.

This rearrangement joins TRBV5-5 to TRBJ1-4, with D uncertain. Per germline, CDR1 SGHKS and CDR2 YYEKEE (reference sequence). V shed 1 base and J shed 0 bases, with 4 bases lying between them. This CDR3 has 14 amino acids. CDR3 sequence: CASSLRSTNEKLFF. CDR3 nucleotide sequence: TGTGCCAGCAGCTTGAGATCAACTAATGAAAAACTGTTTTTT.

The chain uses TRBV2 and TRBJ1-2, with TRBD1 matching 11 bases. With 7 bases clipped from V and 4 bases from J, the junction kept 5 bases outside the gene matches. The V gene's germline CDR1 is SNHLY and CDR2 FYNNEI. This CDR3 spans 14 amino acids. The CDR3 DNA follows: TGTGCCAGCACCGGACAGGGGGCGGTCTATGGCTACACCTTC. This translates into CASTGQGAVYGYTF.

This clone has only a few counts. The CDR3 region has the DNA TGTGCCAGCTCACCTAGGACGGGGCCCCAAGAGACCCAGTACTTC. This translates into CASSPRTGPQETQYF. This chain joins TRBV18 and TRBJ2-5; perhaps D is TRBD1 or TRBD2 (5 bases each). V was trimmed by 3 bases and J by 1 base, leaving 12 bases between them. The CDR3 is 15 residues long. Germline V gene lookup returns CDR1 KGHSH and CDR2 LQKENI.

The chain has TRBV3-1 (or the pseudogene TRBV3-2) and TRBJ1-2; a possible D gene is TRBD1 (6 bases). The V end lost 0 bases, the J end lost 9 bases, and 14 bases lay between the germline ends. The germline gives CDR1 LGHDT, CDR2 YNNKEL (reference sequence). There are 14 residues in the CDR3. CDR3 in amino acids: CASSQDLTGPSYTF. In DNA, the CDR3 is TGTGCCAGCAGCCAAGATCTGACAGGCCCGAGCTACACCTTC.